The 18 T cell receptor beta chains below were found in one sample sequenced in a study of blood T cells in healthy people across ages. Using a J-beta primer mix together with a sample-barcoded 5' primer, a second PCR was run for about 7 to 12 cycles. TCRdb processed the 5' RACE reads anew with MiXCR; each CDR3 protein has one entry. The sample lists about 500,000 distinct CDR3 sequences; around 24% were seen once. This same sample was also part of a study on T cells of mothers and their children.

Sample: blood. These receptors were collected from a boy between 10 and 17 years old in good health.

The rearrangement links TRBV18 to TRBJ2-3, with 8 bases aligning to TRBD2. The germline gives CDR1 KGHSH, CDR2 LQKENI. The V and J ends lost 4 bases and 1 base, in that order; junction bases with no gene match: 7. The CDR3 loop spans 16 amino acids. CDR3: CASSHLAGTGTDTQYF. In DNA form, the CDR3 reads TGTGCCAGCTCACACCTAGCGGGCACGGGCACAGATACGCAGTATTTT.

This clonotype was observed a few times. This CDR3 is CASRGPDTGELFF. CDR3 DNA sequence: TGTGCCAGCAGAGGTCCGGACACCGGGGAGCTGTTTTTT. V gene TRBV12-3 or TRBV12-4 combines with J gene TRBJ2-2; D is undetermined. V lost 6 bases, J lost 3 bases, and 8 bases lay in between. The CDR3 covers 13 residues.

V gene TRBV20-1 combines with J gene TRBJ2-3; D call uncertain. CDR1 and CDR2 from the germline V gene are DFQATT and SNEGSKA (reference sequence). This CDR3 contains 14 residues. V dropped 3 bases and J dropped 5 bases, with 15 bases sitting between them. The CDR3 here is CSASSPPAQDTQYF. The CDR3 nucleotides are TGCAGTGCTAGTTCACCGCCAGCCCAAGATACGCAGTATTTT.

In its sample, this clonotype was seen a few times. The chain employs TRBV5-1 and TRBJ2-1; TRBD2 aligns across 9 bases. Losses at the gene ends were 4 bases for V and 5 bases for J; bases not matched to a gene: 10. The germline V gene has CDR1 SGHRS and CDR2 YFSETQ. This CDR3 is built from 16 residues. The CDR3 DNA follows: TGCGCCAGCAGCCCATTTAGCGGGAGACTTGACAATGAGCAGTTCTTC. Its protein is CASSPFSGRLDNEQFF.

This chain uses TRBV24-1 with TRBJ2-1, with 10 bases matching TRBD2. The CDR3 is 14 residues long. Germline assignment: CDR1 KGHDR and CDR2 SFDVKD. V was pared by 5 bases and J by 5 bases, with 2 bases of the junction left unmatched. The chain's CDR3 is CATSASGGDNEQFF. In nucleotides, the CDR3 is TGTGCCACCAGTGCTAGCGGGGGCGACAATGAGCAGTTCTTC.

V usage is TRBV4-1 and J usage is TRBJ2-5; D possibly corresponds to TRBD1 (7 bases). The J call is in doubt because the DNA end fits TRBJ2-7 better. The germline V gene encodes CDR1 MGHRA and CDR2 YSYEKL. The CDR3 length is 15 residues. The CDR3 DNA sequence: TGCGCCAGCAGCCAAGGACAGGGACTTTCCTACGAGCAGTACTTC. It yields the protein CASSQGQGLSYEQYF.

Of note for this clonotype: At one boundary the junction diverges from the germline segment, which might be a read error. The chain carries TRBV7-8 and TRBJ2-4; D assignment may be TRBD1 or TRBD2 (5 bases each). Germline CDR1 SGHVS, CDR2 FQNEAQ. CDR3 length: 13 residues. CDR3: CAGSRGLENIQYF. Written as DNA, the CDR3 is TGTGCCGGCAGTCGGGGCCTAGAAAACATTCAGTACTTC. The complete variable domain, with remaining parts taken from reference TRBV7-8 and TRBJ2-4, reads GAGVSQSPRYKVAKRGQDVALRCDPISGHVSLFWYQQALGQGPEFLTYFQNEAQLDKSGLPSDRFFAERPEGSVSTLKIQRTQQEDSAVYLCAGSRGLENIQYFGAGTRLSVL.

This clonotype was detected a few times. The chain has TRBV7-9 and TRBJ2-6; D ambiguous. V was shortened by 7 bases and J by 0 bases, with 13 bases between the two germline ends. CDR1 and CDR2 (germline): SEHNR, FQNEAQ (reference sequence). The CDR3 consists of 16 residues. Written as DNA, the CDR3 is TGTGCCAGCACCCCTCCCCGAGGCTCTGGGGCCAACGTCCTGACTTTC. It specifies CASTPPRGSGANVLTF.

Written as DNA, the CDR3 is TGTGCCAGTGGGCAGGGACTGAGGAACACTGAAGCTTTCTTT. Amino acids: CASGQGLRNTEAFF. The V and J genes are TRBV7-2 and TRBJ1-1; a weak D match, TRBD1 (5 bases). Trimming stripped 9 bases from V and 1 base from J, with 15 bases between. The CDR3 contains 14 residues. The germline gives CDR1 SGHTA, CDR2 FQGNSA.

This clonotype was seen a few times. This sequence joins TRBV15 and TRBJ2-5; D is uncertain. The DNA end is more similar to TRBJ2-7, so the J call may be wrong. The germline V gene encodes CDR1 LNHNV and CDR2 YYDKDF (reference sequence). The CDR3 has 12 residues. CDR3 sequence (DNA): TGTGCCACCAGCGTCGACACCTACGAGCAGTACTTC. Translating it yields CATSVDTYEQYF.

This clonotype was counted only a few times. The chain combines TRBV20-1 with TRBJ2-5; weak D call: TRBD2 (6 bases). Trimming took 1 base from V and 1 from J, leaving 10 bases between them. This CDR3 region has 14 residues. Germline CDR1 reads DFQATT; CDR2 reads SNEGSKA (reference sequence). The CDR3 DNA is TGCAGTGCTAGAGGGGGGGAGCCCCAAGAGACCCAGTACTTC. Residues: CSARGGEPQETQYF.

This clonotype was picked up a small number of times. An end of the junction differs from the germline gene, which may be a read error. CDR3 sequence reads: CASSPFSEANVLTF. The CDR3 coding sequence is TGTGCCAGCAGCCCTTTTTCTGAGGCCAACGTCCTGACTTTC. The chain recombines TRBV12-3 or TRBV12-4 with TRBJ2-6; D gene unclear. CDR3 length: 14 amino acids.

The chain recombines TRBV28 with TRBJ1-3; 12 bases are a match to TRBD1. V lost 6 bases, J lost 4 bases, and 7 bases stayed unmatched. The CDR3 extends over 16 amino acids. Germline V lookup: CDR1 MDHEN, CDR2 SYDVKM. CDR3 residues: CASREGTGGKGNTIYF. The CDR3 nucleotides are TGTGCCAGCAGAGAGGGGACAGGGGGCAAAGGAAACACCATATATTTT.

This clonotype was seen just once. The genes are TRBV29-1 and TRBJ2-1, with no clear D. The CDR3 is made up of 14 amino acids. CDR1 and CDR2 (germline): SQVTM, ANQGSEA. V shed 2 bases and J shed 0 bases, with 8 bases lying between them. For the CDR3, the DNA is TGCAGCGTTGAATCGTCGGGCTCCTACAATGAGCAGTTCTTC. Translation gives CSVESSGSYNEQFF.

This chain connects TRBV20-1 to TRBJ2-7; a possible D gene is TRBD2 (6 bases). Trimming took 0 bases from V and 3 from J, leaving 15 bases between them. Germline values: CDR1 DFQATT, CDR2 SNEGSKA (reference sequence). The CDR3 length is 15 residues. CDR3 loop: CSARDLGGAFYEQYF. The CDR3 DNA reads TGCAGTGCTAGAGATTTAGGCGGGGCATTCTACGAGCAGTACTTC.

This clonotype was seen repeatedly, ten times or more. A single base separates this from a much larger clone, so it may be a read error. V gene TRBV6-4 combines with J gene TRBJ2-2; D is perhaps TRBD1 (5 bases). Trimming shortened V by 0 bases and J by 3 bases, and 5 bases separated the two germline ends. The CDR3 extends over 14 amino acids. The germline V gene has CDR1 MRHNA and CDR2 SNTAGT. The CDR3 loop is CASSDSRDTGELFF. CDR3 DNA sequence: TGTGCCAGCAGTGACTCCAGGGACACCGGGGAGCTGTTTTTT.

This clonotype was seen ten or more times. This rearrangement joins TRBV4-3 to TRBJ1-2, with D maybe TRBD1 (6 bases). Trimming took off 4 bases at V and 6 bases at J, with 15 bases between the two ends. This CDR3 comprises 14 residues. The V gene's germline CDR1 is LGHNA and CDR2 YSLEER. CDR3: CASSPRSGGDGYTF. CDR3 coding DNA: TGCGCCAGCAGCCCCCGATCGGGGGGCGATGGCTACACCTTC.

This clonotype has only one observation. J is TRBJ1-1 and V is TRBV5-1; no definite D call. The length of the CDR3 is 15 residues. V was shortened by 2 bases and J by 3 bases, with 14 bases between the two germline ends. The germline gives CDR1 SGHRS, CDR2 YFSETQ. The CDR3 loop reads CASSFEGLGDTEAFF. The CDR3 DNA follows: TGCGCCAGCAGCTTTGAAGGGCTTGGAGACACTGAAGCTTTCTTT.